Following are 27 T cell receptor beta chains from one sample sequenced in a study of blood T cell repertoires in COVID-19. Repertoires were generated with immunoSEQ multiplex PCR, while TCRdb's copy carries only in-frame clones and drops some. The repertoire consists of about 25,000 clones, with around 80% occurring once and the leading ten covering approximately 64%. Sequencing was performed on peripheral blood. The source of these receptors is a woman aged 80 or older with acute or convalescent COVID-19.

The CDR3 nucleotides read TGTGCCAGCAGACAAACGGGGACAGGGCGGGAGACCCAGTACTTC. It translates to CASRQTGTGRETQYF. This chain links TRBV25-1 with TRBJ2-5; TRBD1 matches at 9 bases. V shed 6 bases, J shed 5 bases, and the junction held 10 bases outside the gene matches. CDR1 is MGHDK and CDR2 is SYGVNS in the germline V gene. This CDR3 has 15 amino acids.

The genes are TRBV5-1 and TRBJ1-1; D not certain. CDR3 length: 13 residues. CDR1 SGHRS and CDR2 YFSETQ come from the germline V gene. Trimming cost V 5 bases and J 3 bases, with 11 bases left between them. In DNA, the CDR3 is TGCGCCAGCAGAGAGTTACCGGACACTGAAGCTTTCTTT. As protein: CASRELPDTEAFF.

This rearrangement joins TRBV4-2 to TRBJ1-6; 11 bases are a match to TRBD1. The CDR3 sequence is 22 residues long. CDR1 LGHNA and CDR2 YNFKEQ come from the germline V gene. The junction had 13 bases not matched to a gene; V was cut back by 0 bases and J by 0 bases. The CDR3 sequence is CASSQDRDRGFPRSSYNSPLHF. As DNA, the CDR3 is TGTGCCAGCAGCCAAGACCGGGACAGGGGGTTTCCTAGGAGCTCCTATAATTCACCCCTCCACTTT.

This clone is medium-sized in the sample. The V and J genes are TRBV19 and TRBJ1-4; D may be TRBD1 (6 bases). V was trimmed by 4 bases and J by 6 bases, leaving 15 bases between them. Germline assignment: CDR1 LNHDA and CDR2 SQIVND (reference sequence). The CDR3 totals 15 residues. The chain's CDR3 is CASSNRQELYEKLFF. The CDR3 DNA reads as TGTGCCAGTAGTAACCGACAGGAACTCTATGAAAAACTGTTTTTT.

V gene TRBV9 combines with J gene TRBJ2-2; 7 nucleotides agree with TRBD2. The CDR3 covers 16 residues. Germline V gene data show CDR1 as SGDLS and CDR2 as YYNGEE. J lost 2 bases, V lost 0 bases, and 4 bases had no gene match. CDR3 loop: CASSVGTSANTGELFF. CDR3 DNA sequence: TGTGCCAGCAGCGTAGGAACTAGCGCCAACACCGGGGAGCTGTTTTTT.

The chain has TRBV7-3 and TRBJ1-3, with 9 bases that match TRBD1. The ends lost 3 bases at V and 0 bases at J; junction bases unmatched: 18. Germline V lookup: CDR1 SGHTA, CDR2 FQGTGA. CDR3 length equals 21 residues. The chain's CDR3 is CASSFRDRATPRQTSGNTIYF. In DNA form, the CDR3 reads TGTGCCAGCAGCTTCCGGGACAGGGCTACACCACGCCAGACCTCTGGAAACACCATATATTTT.

V is TRBV30 and J is TRBJ1-6; no clear D gene. Germline CDR1 reads GTSNPN; CDR2 reads SVGIG (reference sequence). This CDR3 spans 15 amino acids. V was trimmed by 0 bases and J by 6 bases, leaving 12 bases between them. The CDR3 nucleotides are TGTGCCTGGAGTGTCGGCCTGGCGGGTAATTCACCCCTCCACTTT. Translation gives CAWSVGLAGNSPLHF.

In nucleotides, the CDR3 is TGCAGCGTTCCCCCAACGGGGGGGAGCACAGATACGCAGTATTTT. This encodes CSVPPTGGSTDTQYF. The genes are TRBV29-1 and TRBJ2-3; TRBD2 agrees at 8 bases. CDR1 and CDR2 from the germline V gene are SQVTM and ANQGSEA. CDR3 size: 15 residues. Trimming cost V 5 bases and J 0 bases; bases outside gene matches: 7.

The V call is TRBV5-5, the J call TRBJ2-2; D is possibly TRBD1 (5 bases). Germline V gives CDR1 SGHKS, CDR2 YYEKEE (reference sequence). This CDR3 has 14 amino acids. Trimming shortened V by 4 bases and J by 6 bases, and 13 bases separated the two germline ends. CDR3 sequence reads: CASSVYQGSGELFF. In DNA form, the CDR3 reads TGTGCCAGCAGCGTTTACCAGGGCTCCGGGGAGCTGTTTTTT. The entire variable domain, with the rest obtained from reference TRBV5-5 and TRBJ2-2, is as follows: DAGVTQSPTHLIKTRGQQVTLRCSPISGHKSVSWYQQVLGQGPQFIFQYYEKEERGRGNFPDRFSARQFPNYSSELNVNALLLGDSALYLCASSVYQGSGELFFGEGSRLTVL.

The chain links TRBV6-5 to TRBJ1-5, with 9 positions matching TRBD1. The CDR3 contains 14 residues. The germline CDR1 and CDR2 sequences are MNHEY and SVGAGI. With 5 bases clipped from V and 4 bases from J, the junction kept 3 bases outside the gene matches. The DNA for the CDR3 is TGTGCCAGCAGTCGGGACAGGGCGAATCAGCCCCAGCATTTT. Amino acids: CASSRDRANQPQHF.

CDR3 residues: CASSRTSGGASRETQYF. The DNA for the CDR3 is TGTGCCAGCAGTCGAACTAGCGGGGGGGCCTCACGGGAGACCCAGTACTTC. The chain has TRBV6-6 and TRBJ2-5; 13 nucleotides line up with TRBD2. Germline values: CDR1 MNHNY, CDR2 SVGAGI (reference sequence). The CDR3 contains 17 residues. The trim removed 5 bases at V and 5 bases at J, leaving 11 bases unmatched.

This chain uses TRBV13 with TRBJ1-5; a weak D match, TRBD1 (5 bases). Germline lookup yields CDR1 PRHDT and CDR2 FYEKMQ (reference sequence). The CDR3 is made up of 14 amino acids. Trimming took 4 bases from V and 4 from J, leaving 11 bases between them. The CDR3 is CASSSLTENQPQHF. In DNA form, the CDR3 reads TGTGCCAGCAGCTCCTTGACAGAGAATCAGCCCCAGCATTTT.

The DNA of the CDR3 is TGTGCCAGCAGCGACACCGGGACAGGGGGCAGCTATGGCTACACCTTC. Protein sequence: CASSDTGTGGSYGYTF. The V gene is TRBV9, the J gene TRBJ1-2; 12 bases are shared with TRBD1. This CDR3 contains 16 residues. Trimming took 3 bases from V and 4 from J; bases not matched to a gene: 7. The germline V gene encodes CDR1 SGDLS and CDR2 YYNGEE.

J is TRBJ1-2 and V is TRBV7-9; TRBD1 matches 8 bases. Germline V CDR1 and CDR2: SEHNR, FQNEAQ (reference sequence). V lost 5 bases to trimming and J lost 8 bases; unmatched junction nucleotides: 10. The CDR3 sequence is 14 residues long. The CDR3 DNA reads as TGTGCCAGCAGCCCCGGGACAGGAGCCTTCGGCTACACCTTC. Residues: CASSPGTGAFGYTF.

The V call is TRBV5-4, the J call TRBJ1-6, with TRBD1 as a possible D gene (5 bases). The germline V gene has CDR1 SGHNT and CDR2 YYREEE (reference sequence). CDR3 length: 16 residues. V was clipped by 4 bases and J by 5 bases, with 16 bases between them. CDR3 nucleotide sequence: TGTGCCAGCAGCCTGGAGGCGGGGCTCAATAATTCACCCCTCCACTTT. It codes for CASSLEAGLNNSPLHF.

The rearrangement links TRBV11-3 to TRBJ2-7; TRBD1 matches 8 bases. V was pared by 3 bases and J by 4 bases, with 11 bases of the junction left unmatched. The germline CDR1 and CDR2 sequences are SGHNT and YENEEA. The CDR3 has 16 amino acids. The CDR3 region has the DNA TGTGCCAGCAGCTTCCCCCCGGGACAGGAATTTTACGAGCAGTACTTC. Its translation: CASSFPPGQEFYEQYF.

The chain joins TRBV5-5 to TRBJ2-1, with D uncertain. The length of the CDR3 is 16 residues. Trimming shortened V by 0 bases and J by 1 base, and 11 bases separated the two germline ends. Germline CDR1 is SGHKS and CDR2 is YYEKEE (reference sequence). The CDR3 DNA sequence: TGTGCCAGCAGCTTGGACAGCTACCGGTCCTACAATGAGCAGTTCTTC. This sequence encodes CASSLDSYRSYNEQFF.

V is TRBV7-2 and J is TRBJ2-7, with D possibly TRBD2 on 5 matching bases. The CDR3 spans 12 residues. Germline lookup yields CDR1 SGHTA and CDR2 FQGNSA. V dropped 2 bases and J dropped 4 bases, with 6 bases sitting between them. This CDR3 reads CASSLPGYEQYF. Written as DNA, the CDR3 is TGTGCCAGCAGCTTACCGGGATACGAGCAGTACTTC.

This clone was observed a single time. The chain is built from TRBV11-2 and TRBJ1-2; D may be TRBD1 (6 bases). V dropped 5 bases and J dropped 2 bases, with 6 bases sitting between them. The germline V gene has CDR1 SGHAT and CDR2 FQNNGV. This CDR3 has 12 residues. In DNA form, the CDR3 reads TGTGCCAGCAGCACAGGGAACTATGGCTACACCTTC. Translated: CASSTGNYGYTF.

The chain combines TRBV30 with TRBJ1-4, with D perhaps matching TRBD1 (5 bases). Trimming shortened V by 4 bases and J by 7 bases, and 19 bases separated the two germline ends. CDR1 and CDR2 from the germline V gene are GTSNPN and SVGIG (reference sequence). The CDR3 contains 15 residues. The CDR3 DNA is TGTGCCTGGAAGTTGGGGGGGAGGGGAGGTGAAAAACTGTTTTTT. Translation gives CAWKLGGRGGEKLFF.

The CDR3 sequence: CASSLVDFTDTQYF. CDR3 in DNA: TGTGCCAGCAGCTTGGTAGATTTCACAGATACGCAGTATTTT. The rearrangement uses TRBV5-6 and TRBJ2-3; D is ambiguous. V lost 0 bases and J lost 2, with 7 bases in between. This CDR3 comprises 14 residues. CDR1 and CDR2 (germline): SGHDT, YYEEEE.

The V and J genes are TRBV19 and TRBJ1-1; no reliable D call. V was pared by 5 bases and J by 1 base, with 17 bases between. CDR1 and CDR2 from the germline V gene are LNHDA and SQIVND (reference sequence). The CDR3 sequence is 16 residues long. The CDR3 DNA sequence: TGTGCCAGTAGTTCCCCGGGAGGAGTACCGAACACTGAAGCTTTCTTT. Amino acid sequence: CASSSPGGVPNTEAFF.

The chain recombines TRBV10-1 with TRBJ2-7, with 11 bases matching TRBD1. Losses at the gene ends were 6 bases for V and 0 bases for J; bases not matched to a gene: 1. CDR1 is WNHNN, CDR2 SYGVQD, per germline (reference sequence). The CDR3 consists of 14 residues. The CDR3 is CASSGTGGSYEQYF. The CDR3 coding sequence is TGCGCCAGCAGCGGGACAGGGGGCTCCTACGAGCAGTACTTC.

The chain couples TRBV7-2 to TRBJ2-3, with 9 positions matching TRBD2. The CDR3 contains 16 residues. Per the germline V gene, CDR1 is SGHTA and CDR2 is FQGNSA. The V segment lost 5 bases and the J segment 0 bases; nucleotides outside the gene matches: 6. The CDR3 loop is CASSPTSGYSTDTQYF. CDR3 in DNA: TGTGCCAGCAGCCCGACTAGCGGATATAGCACAGATACGCAGTATTTT.

CDR3 protein: CASSLGTGAGANVLTF. The DNA of the CDR3 is TGTGCCAGCAGCTTAGGGACAGGGGCCGGGGCCAACGTCCTGACTTTC. The chain is built from TRBV7-8 and TRBJ2-6; 9 bases match TRBD1. V dropped 1 base and J dropped 4; count of bases not matched to a gene: 2. Germline loops: CDR1 SGHVS, CDR2 FQNEAQ. CDR3 size: 16 residues.

V gene TRBV5-6 combines with J gene TRBJ1-5; D gene uncertain. The CDR3 is 14 amino acids. V was pared by 7 bases and J by 1 base, with 12 bases between. The V gene's germline CDR1 is SGHDT and CDR2 YYEEEE. DNA for the CDR3: TGTGCCAGCGCCGTACGAGGGAGCAATCAGCCCCAGCATTTT. It is translated as CASAVRGSNQPQHF. Filled out from reference TRBV5-6 and TRBJ1-5, the complete variable domain reads DAGVTQSPTHLIKTRGQQVTLRCSPKSGHDTVSWYQQALGQGPQFIFQYYEEEERQRGNFPDRFSGHQFPNYSSELNVNALLLGDSALYLCASAVRGSNQPQHFGDGTRLSIL.

The J gene is TRBJ2-5, the V gene TRBV7-2; D may be TRBD1 (6 bases). The CDR3 runs 16 residues. CDR1 SGHTA and CDR2 FQGNSA come from the germline V gene. V lost 3 bases and J lost 2, with 16 bases in between. CDR3 sequence (DNA): TGTGCCAGCAGCTTGTACGGCGTAAGGGGGCAAGAGACCCAGTACTTC. Amino acid sequence: CASSLYGVRGQETQYF. The full variable domain, rest sourced from reference TRBV7-2 and TRBJ2-5, is GAGVSQSPSNKVTEKGKDVELRCDPISGHTALYWYRQSLGQGLEFLIYFQGNSAPDKSGLPSDRFSAERTGGSVSTLTIQRTQQEDSAVYLCASSLYGVRGQETQYFGPGTRLLVL.